The clone carrying this T cell receptor beta chain was seen many times. Its antigen is as yet unknown. Either OKT3 anti-CD3 antibody or CD3/CD28 beads expanded T cells from blood mononuclear cells over roughly three days. These data originate in a study of beta chain bispecific antibodies for T cell cancers. Study at large: Surviving healthy donor T cells from leukemia-line and bispecific antibody cocultures were TRBV-sequenced for family depletion. Surface TRBV12 (TRBV12-3) was on Jurkat, TRBV5-5 on HPB-ALL.

Germline V gene sequence: CDR1 DFQATT, CDR2 SNEGSKA (reference sequence). This CDR3 region has 14 residues. Trimming took 6 bases from V and 7 from J, leaving 19 bases between them. Clonotypes were quantified using unique molecular identifier barcodes. TCRdb redid the calling of the 5' RACE reads with MiXCR, one entry per CDR3 protein. Found here are about 18,000 distinct CDR3 sequences, about 2.2% of them singletons; the top ten hold 6.9%. Study-wide points: The leukemia cells, rather than normal T cells, gave most of the targeted TRBV signal.

The genes are TRBV20-1 and TRBJ2-1; D might be TRBD2 (7 bases). Sequenced sample: healthy donor T cells cultured with leukemia cells. The receptor comes from a human donor in good health. Some clones in this sample may be carry-over from other donors' samples. CDR3 protein: CSAKGGGTRNEQFF. The CDR3 DNA follows: TGCAGTGCAAAGGGGGGGGGAACTAGAAATGAGCAGTTCTTC.